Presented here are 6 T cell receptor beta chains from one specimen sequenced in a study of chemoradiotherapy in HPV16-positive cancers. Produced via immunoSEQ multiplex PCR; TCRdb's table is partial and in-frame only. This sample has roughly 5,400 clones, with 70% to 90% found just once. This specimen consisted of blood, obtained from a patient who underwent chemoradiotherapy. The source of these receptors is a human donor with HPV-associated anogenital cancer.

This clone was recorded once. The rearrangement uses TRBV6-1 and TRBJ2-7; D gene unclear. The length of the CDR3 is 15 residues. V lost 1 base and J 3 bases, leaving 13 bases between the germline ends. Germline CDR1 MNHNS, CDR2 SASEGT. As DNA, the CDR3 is TGTGCCAGCAGTGAAGTCCCAGCCAGCCTCTACGAGCAGTACTTC. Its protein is CASSEVPASLYEQYF.

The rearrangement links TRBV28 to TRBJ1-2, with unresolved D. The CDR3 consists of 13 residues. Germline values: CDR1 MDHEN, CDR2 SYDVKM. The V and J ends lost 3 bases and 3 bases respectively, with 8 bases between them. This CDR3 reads CASSFPGYYGYTF. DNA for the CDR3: TGTGCCAGCAGTTTTCCGGGTTACTATGGCTACACCTTC.

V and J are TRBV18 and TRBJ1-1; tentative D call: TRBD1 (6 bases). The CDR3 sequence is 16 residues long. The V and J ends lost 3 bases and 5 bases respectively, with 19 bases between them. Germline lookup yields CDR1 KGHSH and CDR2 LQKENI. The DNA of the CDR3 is TGTGCCAGCTCACCGGGATTAGGAGGGGGAAGGACTGAAGCTTTCTTT. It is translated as CASSPGLGGGRTEAFF.

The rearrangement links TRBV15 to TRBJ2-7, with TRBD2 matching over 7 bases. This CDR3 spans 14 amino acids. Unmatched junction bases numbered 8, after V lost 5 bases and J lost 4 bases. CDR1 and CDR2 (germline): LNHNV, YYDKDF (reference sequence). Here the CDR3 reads CATSVGGISYEQYF. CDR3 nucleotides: TGTGCCACCAGCGTGGGGGGGATCTCATACGAGCAGTACTTC.

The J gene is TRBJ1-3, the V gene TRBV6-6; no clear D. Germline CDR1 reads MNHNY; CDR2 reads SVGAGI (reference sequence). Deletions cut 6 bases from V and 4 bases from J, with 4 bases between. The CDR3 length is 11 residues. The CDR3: CASRAGNTIYF. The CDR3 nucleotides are TGTGCCAGCAGGGCCGGAAACACCATATATTTT.

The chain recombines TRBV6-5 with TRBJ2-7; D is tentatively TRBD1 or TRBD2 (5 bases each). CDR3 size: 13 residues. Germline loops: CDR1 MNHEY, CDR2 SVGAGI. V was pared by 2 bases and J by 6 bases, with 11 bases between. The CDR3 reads CASSYVPRGEQYF. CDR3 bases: TGTGCCAGCAGTTACGTCCCGAGGGGCGAGCAGTACTTC.